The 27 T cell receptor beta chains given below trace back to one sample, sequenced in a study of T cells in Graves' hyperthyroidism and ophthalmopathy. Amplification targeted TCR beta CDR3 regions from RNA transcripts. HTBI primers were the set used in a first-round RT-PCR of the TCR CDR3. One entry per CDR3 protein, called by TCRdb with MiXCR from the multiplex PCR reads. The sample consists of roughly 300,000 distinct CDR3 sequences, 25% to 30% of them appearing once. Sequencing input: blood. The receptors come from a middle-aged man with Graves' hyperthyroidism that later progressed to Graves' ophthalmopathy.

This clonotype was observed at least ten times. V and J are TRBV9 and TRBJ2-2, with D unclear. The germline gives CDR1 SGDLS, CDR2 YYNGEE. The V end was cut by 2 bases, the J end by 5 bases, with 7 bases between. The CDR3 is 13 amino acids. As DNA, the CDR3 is TGTGCCAGCAGCGTGGACGCAACCGGGGAGCTGTTTTTT. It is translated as CASSVDATGELFF.

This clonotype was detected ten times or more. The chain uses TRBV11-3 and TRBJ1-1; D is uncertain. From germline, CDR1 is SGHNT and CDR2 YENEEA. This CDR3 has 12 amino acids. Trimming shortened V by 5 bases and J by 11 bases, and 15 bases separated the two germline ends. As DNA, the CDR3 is TGTGCCAGCAGCCCGGGGAAGGCGGACGCTTTCTTT. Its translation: CASSPGKADAFF.

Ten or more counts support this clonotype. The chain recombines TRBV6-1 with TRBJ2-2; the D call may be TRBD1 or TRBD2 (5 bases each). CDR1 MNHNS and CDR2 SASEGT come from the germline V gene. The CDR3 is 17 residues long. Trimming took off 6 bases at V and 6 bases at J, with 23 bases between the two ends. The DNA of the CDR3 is TGTGCCAGCAGAATGACGATGCCGACAGAGGAGGCCGGGGAGCTGTTTTTT. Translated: CASRMTMPTEEAGELFF.

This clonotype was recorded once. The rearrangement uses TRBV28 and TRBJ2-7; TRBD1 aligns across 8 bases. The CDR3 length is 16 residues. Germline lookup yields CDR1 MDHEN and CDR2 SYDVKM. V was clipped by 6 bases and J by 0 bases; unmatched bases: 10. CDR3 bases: TGTGCCAGCAGGACCGGAAACAGGGGGAGCTCCTACGAGCAGTACTTC. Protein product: CASRTGNRGSSYEQYF.

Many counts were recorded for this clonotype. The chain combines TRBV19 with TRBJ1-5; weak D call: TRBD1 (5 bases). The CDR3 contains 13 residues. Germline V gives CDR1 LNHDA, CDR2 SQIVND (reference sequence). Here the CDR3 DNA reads TGTGCTACCTTAGGGGCCTGGAATCAGCCCCAGCATTTT. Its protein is CATLGAWNQPQHF.

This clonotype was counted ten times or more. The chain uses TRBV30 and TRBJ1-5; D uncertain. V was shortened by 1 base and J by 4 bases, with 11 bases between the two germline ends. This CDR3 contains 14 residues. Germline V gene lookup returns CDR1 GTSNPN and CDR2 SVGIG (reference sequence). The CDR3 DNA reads TGTGCCTGGAGTGCGGCGACTAATAATCAGCCCCAGCATTTT. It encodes CAWSAATNNQPQHF.

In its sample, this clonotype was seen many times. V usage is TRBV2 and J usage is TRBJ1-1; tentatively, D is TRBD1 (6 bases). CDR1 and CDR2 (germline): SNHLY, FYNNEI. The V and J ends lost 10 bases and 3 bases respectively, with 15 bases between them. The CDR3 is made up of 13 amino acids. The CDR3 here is CATNRDVDTEAFF. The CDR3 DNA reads TGTGCCACCAACAGGGATGTCGACACTGAAGCTTTCTTT.

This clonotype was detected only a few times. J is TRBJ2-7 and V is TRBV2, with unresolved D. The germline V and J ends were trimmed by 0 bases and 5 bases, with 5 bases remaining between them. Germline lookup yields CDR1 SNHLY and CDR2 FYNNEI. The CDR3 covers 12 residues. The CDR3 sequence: CASSEARNEQYF. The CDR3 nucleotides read TGTGCCAGCAGTGAAGCCCGTAACGAGCAGTACTTC. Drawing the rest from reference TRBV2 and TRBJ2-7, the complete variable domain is EPEVTQTPSHQVTQMGQEVILRCVPISNHLYFYWYRQILGQKVEFLVSFYNNEISEKSEIFDDQFSVERPDGSNFTLKIRSTKLEDSAMYFCASSEARNEQYFGPGTRLTVT.

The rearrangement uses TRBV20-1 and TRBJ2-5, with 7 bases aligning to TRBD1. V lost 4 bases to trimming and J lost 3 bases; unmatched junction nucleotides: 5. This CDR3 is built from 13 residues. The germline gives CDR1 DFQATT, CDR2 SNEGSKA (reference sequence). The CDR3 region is CSAMGQIEETQYF. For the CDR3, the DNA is TGCAGTGCTATGGGACAGATAGAAGAGACCCAGTACTTC.

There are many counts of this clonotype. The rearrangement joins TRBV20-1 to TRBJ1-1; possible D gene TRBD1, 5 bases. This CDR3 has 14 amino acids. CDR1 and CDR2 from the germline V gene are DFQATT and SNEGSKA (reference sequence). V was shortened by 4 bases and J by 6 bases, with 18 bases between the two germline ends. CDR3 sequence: CSAKLGGSIAEAFF. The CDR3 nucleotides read TGCAGTGCTAAGCTGGGGGGATCTATCGCTGAAGCTTTCTTT.

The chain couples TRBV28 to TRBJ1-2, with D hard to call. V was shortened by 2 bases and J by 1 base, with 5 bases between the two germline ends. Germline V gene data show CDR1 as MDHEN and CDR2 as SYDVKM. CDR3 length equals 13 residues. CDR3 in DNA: TGTGCCAGCAGTTTACCGATTAACTATGGCTACACCTTC. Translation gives CASSLPINYGYTF.

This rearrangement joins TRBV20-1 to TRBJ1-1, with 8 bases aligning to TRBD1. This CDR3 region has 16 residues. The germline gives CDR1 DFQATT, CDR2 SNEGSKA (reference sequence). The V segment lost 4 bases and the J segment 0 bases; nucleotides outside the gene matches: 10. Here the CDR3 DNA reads TGCAGTGCTAAAACGTGGGGACAGGACATGAACACTGAAGCTTTCTTT. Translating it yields CSAKTWGQDMNTEAFF.

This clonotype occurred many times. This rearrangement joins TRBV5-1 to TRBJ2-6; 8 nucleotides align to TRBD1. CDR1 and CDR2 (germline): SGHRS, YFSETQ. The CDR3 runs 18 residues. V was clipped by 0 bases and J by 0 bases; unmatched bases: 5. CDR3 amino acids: CASSLAGQGFSGANVLTF. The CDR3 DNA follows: TGCGCCAGCAGCTTGGCAGGACAGGGCTTCTCTGGGGCCAACGTCCTGACTTTC.

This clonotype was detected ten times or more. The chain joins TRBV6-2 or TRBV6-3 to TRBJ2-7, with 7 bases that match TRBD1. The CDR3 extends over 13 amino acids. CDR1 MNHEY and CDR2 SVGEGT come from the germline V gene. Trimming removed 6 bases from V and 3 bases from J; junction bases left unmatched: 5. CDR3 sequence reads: CASSLNRGYEQYF. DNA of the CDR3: TGTGCCAGCAGCCTAAACAGGGGCTACGAGCAGTACTTC.

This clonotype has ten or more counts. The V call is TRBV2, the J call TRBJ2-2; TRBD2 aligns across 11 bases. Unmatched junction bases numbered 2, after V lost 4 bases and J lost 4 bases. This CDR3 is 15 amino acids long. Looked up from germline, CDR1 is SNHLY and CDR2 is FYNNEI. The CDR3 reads CASSVGLAGTGELFF. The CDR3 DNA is TGTGCCAGCAGTGTTGGACTAGCGGGCACCGGGGAGCTGTTTTTT.

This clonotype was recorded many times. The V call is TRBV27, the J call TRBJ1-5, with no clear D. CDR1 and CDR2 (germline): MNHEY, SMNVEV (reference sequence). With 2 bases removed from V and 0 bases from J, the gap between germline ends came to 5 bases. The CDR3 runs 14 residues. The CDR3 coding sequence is TGTGCCAGCAGTTTACGGTATAGCAATCAGCCCCAGCATTTT. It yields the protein CASSLRYSNQPQHF.

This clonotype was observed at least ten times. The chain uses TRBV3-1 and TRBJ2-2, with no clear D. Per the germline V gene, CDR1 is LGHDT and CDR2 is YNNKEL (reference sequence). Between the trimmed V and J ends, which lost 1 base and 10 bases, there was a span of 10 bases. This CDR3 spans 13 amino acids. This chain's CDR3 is CASSQVFPSELFF. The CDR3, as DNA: TGTGCCAGCAGCCAAGTTTTCCCATCGGAGCTGTTTTTT.

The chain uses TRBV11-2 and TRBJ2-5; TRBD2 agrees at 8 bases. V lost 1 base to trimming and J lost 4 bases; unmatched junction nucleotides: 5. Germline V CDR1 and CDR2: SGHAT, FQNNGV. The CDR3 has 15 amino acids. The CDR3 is CASSLGWLAGETQYF. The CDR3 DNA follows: TGTGCCAGCAGCTTAGGTTGGCTAGCGGGAGAGACCCAGTACTTC.

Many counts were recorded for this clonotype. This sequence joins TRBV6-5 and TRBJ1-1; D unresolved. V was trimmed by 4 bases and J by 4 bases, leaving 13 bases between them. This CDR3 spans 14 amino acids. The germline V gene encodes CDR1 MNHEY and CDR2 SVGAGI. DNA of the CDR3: TGTGCCAGCAGTTCTCGGTTTACTAGCACTGAAGCTTTCTTT. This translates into CASSSRFTSTEAFF.

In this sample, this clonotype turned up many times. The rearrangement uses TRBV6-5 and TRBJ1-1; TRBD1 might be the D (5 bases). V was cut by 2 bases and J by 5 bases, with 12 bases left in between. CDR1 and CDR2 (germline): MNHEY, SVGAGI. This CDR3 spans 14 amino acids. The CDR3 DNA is TGTGCCAGCAGTTACCTGGGCAGGGAGACTGAAGCTTTCTTT. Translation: CASSYLGRETEAFF.

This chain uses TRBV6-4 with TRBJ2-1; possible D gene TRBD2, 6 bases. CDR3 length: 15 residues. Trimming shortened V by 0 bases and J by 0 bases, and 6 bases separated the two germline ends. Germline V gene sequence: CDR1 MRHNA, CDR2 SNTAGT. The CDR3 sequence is CASSDSSGSYNEQFF. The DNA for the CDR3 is TGTGCCAGCAGTGACTCTAGCGGCTCCTACAATGAGCAGTTCTTC.

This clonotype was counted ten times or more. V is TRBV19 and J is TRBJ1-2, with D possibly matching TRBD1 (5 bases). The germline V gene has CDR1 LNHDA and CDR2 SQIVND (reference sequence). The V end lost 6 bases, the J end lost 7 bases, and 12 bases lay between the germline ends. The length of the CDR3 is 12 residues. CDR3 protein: CASRTGALGYTF. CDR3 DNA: TGTGCCAGTAGAACTGGGGCGCTTGGCTACACCTTC.

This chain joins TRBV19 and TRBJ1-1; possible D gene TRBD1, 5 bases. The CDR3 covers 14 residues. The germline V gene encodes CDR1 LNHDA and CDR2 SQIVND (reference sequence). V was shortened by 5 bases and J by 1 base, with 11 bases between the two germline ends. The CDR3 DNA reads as TGTGCCAGTAGTGGGACCCTCACGAACACTGAAGCTTTCTTT. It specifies CASSGTLTNTEAFF.

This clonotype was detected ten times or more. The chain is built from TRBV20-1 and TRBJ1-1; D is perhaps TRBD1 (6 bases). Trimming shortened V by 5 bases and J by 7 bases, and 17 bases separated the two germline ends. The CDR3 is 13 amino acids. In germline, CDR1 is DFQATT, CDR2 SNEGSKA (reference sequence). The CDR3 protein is CSARGRGSHEAFF. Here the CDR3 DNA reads TGCAGTGCTCGGGGCAGGGGCTCTCATGAAGCTTTCTTT.

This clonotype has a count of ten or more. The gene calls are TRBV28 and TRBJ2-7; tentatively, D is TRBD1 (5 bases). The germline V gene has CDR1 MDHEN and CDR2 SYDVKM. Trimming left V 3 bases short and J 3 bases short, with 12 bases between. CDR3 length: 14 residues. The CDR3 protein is CASSFVAGLYEQYF. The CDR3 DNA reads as TGTGCCAGCAGTTTCGTCGCAGGGCTCTACGAGCAGTACTTC.

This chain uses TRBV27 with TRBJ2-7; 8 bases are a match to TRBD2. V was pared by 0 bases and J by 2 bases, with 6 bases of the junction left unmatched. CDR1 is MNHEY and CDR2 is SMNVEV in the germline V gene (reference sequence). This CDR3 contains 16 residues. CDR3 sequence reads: CASSLSLAGYPYEQYF. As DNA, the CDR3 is TGTGCCAGCAGTTTATCCCTAGCGGGCTATCCCTACGAGCAGTACTTC.

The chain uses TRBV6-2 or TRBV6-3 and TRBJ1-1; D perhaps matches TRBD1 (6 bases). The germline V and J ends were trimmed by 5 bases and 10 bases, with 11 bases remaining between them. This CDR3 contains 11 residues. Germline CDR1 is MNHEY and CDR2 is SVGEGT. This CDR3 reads CASSQGGPAFF. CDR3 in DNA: TGTGCCAGCAGTCAAGGGGGGCCAGCTTTCTTT.